Reported below is one T cell receptor beta chain. Its cognate antigen is unknown. This specimen belongs to a study of molecular identifiers for immune sequencing clone quantification. Regarding the study as a whole: More than 97% of effector molecules, versus under 1% of naive-cell molecules, belonged to clones above 20 RNA copies. A single cell's spiked Jurkat TCR RNA was reportedly detectable among one million naive cells.

Libraries of bulk TCR were made by previously described methods (with listed TCR primers). TCRdb recomputed calls from the PCR reads with MiXCR, one row per CDR3 protein. The repertoire holds some 97,000 distinct CDR3 sequences, approximately 40% seen once, with less than 5% in the top ten. CDR1 is SGHDN and CDR2 is FVKESK in the germline V gene. The CDR3 totals 13 residues. Trimming removed 4 bases at V and 2 bases at J, with 9 bases between. Sorted naive CD8 T cells, roughly 20,000 to 1,100,000, were sequenced from 10%, 30% or 50% RNA. The receptor was derived from a human donor in good health. Some libraries in this study had Jurkat cell RNA spiked in. This rearrangement joins TRBV14 to TRBJ2-7; possibly TRBD1 for D (6 bases). The material sequenced was naive CD8+ T cells from blood, with Jurkat cell RNA spiked in. Regarding subset: FACS-sorted CD8+CD4-CCR7+CD45RA+ naive T cells. The CDR3 nucleotides are TGTGCCAGCAGCCCGGACAGACCCTACGAGCAGTACTTC. It is translated as CASSPDRPYEQYF.